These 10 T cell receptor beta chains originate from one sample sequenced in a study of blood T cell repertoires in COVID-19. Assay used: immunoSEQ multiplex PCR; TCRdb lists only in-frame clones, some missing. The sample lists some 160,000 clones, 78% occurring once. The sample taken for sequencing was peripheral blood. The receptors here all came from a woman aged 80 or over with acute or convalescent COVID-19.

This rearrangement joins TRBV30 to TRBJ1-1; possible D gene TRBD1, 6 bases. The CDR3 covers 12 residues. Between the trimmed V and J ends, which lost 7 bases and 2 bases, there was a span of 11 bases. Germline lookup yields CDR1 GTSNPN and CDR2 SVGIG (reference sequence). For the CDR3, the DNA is TGTGCCTTCAGGGGTTACAACACTGAAGCTTTCTTT. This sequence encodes CAFRGYNTEAFF.

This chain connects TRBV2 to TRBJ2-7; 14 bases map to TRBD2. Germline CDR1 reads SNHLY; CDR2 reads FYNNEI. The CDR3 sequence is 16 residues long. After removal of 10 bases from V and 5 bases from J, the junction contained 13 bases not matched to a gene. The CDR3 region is CATLQGTSGSSDEQYF. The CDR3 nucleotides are TGTGCCACGTTACAGGGGACTAGCGGGAGTAGCGACGAGCAGTACTTC.

CDR3 loop: CASSLPPTGDYNEQFF. The CDR3 region has the DNA TGTGCCAGCAGCCTTCCTCCGACAGGGGATTACAATGAGCAGTTCTTC. The V and J genes are TRBV5-4 and TRBJ2-1; 8 bases map to TRBD1. J lost 4 bases, V lost 4 bases, and 10 bases had no gene match. The CDR3 consists of 16 residues. Germline V gene data show CDR1 as SGHNT and CDR2 as YYREEE (reference sequence). The full variable domain, in which reference TRBV5-4 and TRBJ2-1 provide the parts outside the CDR3, is ETGVTQSPTHLIKTRGQQVTLRCSSQSGHNTVSWYQQALGQGPQFIFQYYREEENGRGNFPPRFSGLQFPNYSSELNVNALELDDSALYLCASSLPPTGDYNEQFFGPGTRLTVL.

The CDR3: CASSPGRGPLHF. CDR3 nucleotide sequence: TGTGCCAGCAGCCCTGGCCGAGGGCCCCTCCACTTT. V is TRBV28 and J is TRBJ1-6; D uncertain. The CDR3 is made up of 12 amino acids. Germline values: CDR1 MDHEN, CDR2 SYDVKM. V dropped 6 bases and J dropped 13 bases, with 13 bases sitting between them.

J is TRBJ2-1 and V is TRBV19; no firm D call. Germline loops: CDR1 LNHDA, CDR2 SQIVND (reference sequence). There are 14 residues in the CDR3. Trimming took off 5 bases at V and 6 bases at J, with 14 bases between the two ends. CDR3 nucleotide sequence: TGTGCCAGTAGTTCGGGTGACCGTCGCAATGAGCAGTTCTTC. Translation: CASSSGDRRNEQFF.

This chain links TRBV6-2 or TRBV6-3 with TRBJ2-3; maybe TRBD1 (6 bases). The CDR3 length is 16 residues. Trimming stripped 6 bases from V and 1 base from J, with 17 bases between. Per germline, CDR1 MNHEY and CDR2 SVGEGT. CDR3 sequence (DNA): TGTGCCAGCAGCAACTGGTTGCAGGGGCGCACAGATACGCAGTATTTT. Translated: CASSNWLQGRTDTQYF.

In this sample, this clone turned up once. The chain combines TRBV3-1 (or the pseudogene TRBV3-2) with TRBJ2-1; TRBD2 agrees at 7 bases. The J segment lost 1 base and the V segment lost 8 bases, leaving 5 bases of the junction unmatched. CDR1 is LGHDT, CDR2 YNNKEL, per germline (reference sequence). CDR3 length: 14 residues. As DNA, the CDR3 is TGTGCCAGCTCCTCTAGCGGATCCTACAATGAGCAGTTCTTC. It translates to CASSSSGSYNEQFF.

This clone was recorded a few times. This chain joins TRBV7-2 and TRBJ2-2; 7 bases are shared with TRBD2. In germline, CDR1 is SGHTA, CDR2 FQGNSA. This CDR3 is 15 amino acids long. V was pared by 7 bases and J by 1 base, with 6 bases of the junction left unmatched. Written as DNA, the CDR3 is TGTGCCAGCACCCGGGCTAGCGGGAACACCGGGGAGCTGTTTTTT. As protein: CASTRASGNTGELFF.

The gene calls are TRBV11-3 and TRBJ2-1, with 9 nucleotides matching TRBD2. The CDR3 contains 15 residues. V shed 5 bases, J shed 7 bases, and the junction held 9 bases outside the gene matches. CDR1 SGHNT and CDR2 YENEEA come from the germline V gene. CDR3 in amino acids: CASSRSGSPGNEQFF. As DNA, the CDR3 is TGTGCCAGCAGCCGTAGCGGGAGCCCCGGAAATGAGCAGTTCTTC.

CDR3 nucleotide sequence: TGTGCCAGCAGTGAAGAGCCTCGGCGGGGGGGAAACCGGGACATTCAGTACTTC. Translation gives CASSEEPRRGGNRDIQYF. The V and J genes are TRBV2 and TRBJ2-4, with 9 nucleotides matching TRBD2. The length of the CDR3 is 18 residues. The V segment lost 1 base and the J segment 8 bases; nucleotides outside the gene matches: 15. The germline V gene has CDR1 SNHLY and CDR2 FYNNEI.